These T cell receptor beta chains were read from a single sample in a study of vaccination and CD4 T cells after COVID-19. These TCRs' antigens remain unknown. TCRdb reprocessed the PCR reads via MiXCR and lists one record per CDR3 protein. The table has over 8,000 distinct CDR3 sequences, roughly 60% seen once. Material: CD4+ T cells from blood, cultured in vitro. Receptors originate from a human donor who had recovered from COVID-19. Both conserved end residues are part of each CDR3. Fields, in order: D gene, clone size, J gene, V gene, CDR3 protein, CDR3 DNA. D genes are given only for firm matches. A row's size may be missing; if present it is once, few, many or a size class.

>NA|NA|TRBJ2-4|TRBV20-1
CSAREGEAKNIQYF
TGCAGTGCTAGAGAGGGGGAAGCCAAAAACATTCAGTACTTC
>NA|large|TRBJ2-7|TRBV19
CASSISYSYEQYF
TGTGCCAGTAGTATTAGCTATTCCTACGAGCAGTACTTC
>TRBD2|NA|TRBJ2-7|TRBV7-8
CASSPQLAALISYEQYF
TGTGCCAGCAGCCCACAACTAGCGGCCCTTATCTCCTACGAGCAGTACTTC
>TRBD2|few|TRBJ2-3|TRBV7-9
CASGLTGGADTQYF
TGTGCCAGCGGTCTGACGGGAGGGGCAGATACGCAGTATTTT
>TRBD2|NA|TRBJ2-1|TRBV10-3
CATEREGRTNEQFF
TGTGCCACCGAGCGGGAGGGCCGAACCAATGAGCAGTTCTTC
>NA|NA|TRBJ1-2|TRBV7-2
CASSLGRTENGYTF
TGTGCCAGCAGCTTAGGCCGGACAGAGAATGGCTACACCTTC
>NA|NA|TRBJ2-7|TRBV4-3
CASSQEGRGAEQYF
TGCGCCAGCAGCCAAGAAGGCCGCGGGGCCGAGCAGTACTTC
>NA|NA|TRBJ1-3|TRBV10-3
CAIRDSSGNTIYF
TGTGCCATCAGGGATAGCTCTGGAAACACCATATATTTT
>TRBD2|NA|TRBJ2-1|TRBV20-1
CSARALAFSYNEQFF
TGCAGTGCTAGAGCACTAGCGTTCTCCTACAATGAGCAGTTCTTC
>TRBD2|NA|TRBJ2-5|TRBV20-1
CSAYSGGAGETQYF
TGCAGTGCCTATAGCGGGGGGGCAGGAGAGACCCAGTACTTC
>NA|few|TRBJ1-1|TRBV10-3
CASSEWGGTLEAFF
TGTGCCAGCAGTGAATGGGGGGGGACCTTGGAAGCTTTCTTT
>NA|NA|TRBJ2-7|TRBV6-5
CASSYSHLTGEQYF
TGTGCCAGCAGTTACTCCCACCTGACGGGGGAGCAGTACTTC
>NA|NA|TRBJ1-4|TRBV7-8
CASSPLGLGEKLFF
TGTGCCAGCAGCCCACTAGGATTGGGTGAAAAACTGTTTTTT
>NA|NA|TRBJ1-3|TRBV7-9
CASTIGRNSGNTIYF
TGTGCCAGCACCATAGGGAGGAACTCTGGAAACACCATATATTTT
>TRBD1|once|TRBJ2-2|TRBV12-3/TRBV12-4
CASRPDRGGAGELFF
TGTGCCAGCAGGCCCGACAGGGGGGGAGCCGGGGAGCTGTTTTTT
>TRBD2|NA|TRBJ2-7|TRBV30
CAWSVGGVYEQYF
TGTGCCTGGAGTGTCGGGGGGGTTTACGAGCAGTACTTC
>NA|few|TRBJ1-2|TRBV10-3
CAISPDLSQGYGYTF
TGTGCCATCAGCCCGGACCTATCCCAGGGATATGGCTACACCTTC
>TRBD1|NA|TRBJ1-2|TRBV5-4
CASSWGGQGNYGYTF
TGTGCCAGCAGCTGGGGGGGACAGGGAAACTATGGCTACACCTTC
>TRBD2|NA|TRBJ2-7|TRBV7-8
CASSPTGTSGGGAYEQYF
TGTGCCAGCAGCCCGACCGGGACTAGCGGGGGGGGGGCCTACGAGCAGTACTTC
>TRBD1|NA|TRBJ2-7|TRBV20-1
CSAIRDRGYEQYF
TGCAGTGCTATAAGGGACAGGGGATACGAGCAGTACTTC
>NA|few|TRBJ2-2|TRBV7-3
CASRLGGPGTGELFF
TGTGCCAGCAGATTGGGGGGGCCCGGCACCGGGGAGCTGTTTTTT
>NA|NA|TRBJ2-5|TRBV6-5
CASSYRGETQYF
TGTGCCAGCAGTTACAGGGGGGAGACCCAGTACTTC
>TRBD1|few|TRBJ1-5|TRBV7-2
CASSLTGVGQPQHF
TGTGCCAGCAGCTTAACAGGGGTAGGGCAGCCCCAGCATTTT
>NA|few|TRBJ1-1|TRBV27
CASSALMNTEAFF
TGTGCCAGCAGCGCCCTCATGAACACTGAAGCTTTCTTT
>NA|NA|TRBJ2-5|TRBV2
CASSWGSEETQYF
TGTGCCAGCAGCTGGGGATCGGAAGAGACCCAGTACTTC
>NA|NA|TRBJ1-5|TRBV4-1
CASSQVFRIRNQPQHF
TGCGCCAGCAGCCAAGTGTTCCGTATTAGAAATCAGCCCCAGCATTTT
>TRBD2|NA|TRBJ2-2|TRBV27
CASRTRLADTGELFF
TGTGCCAGCAGGACTCGGCTAGCGGACACCGGGGAGCTGTTTTTT
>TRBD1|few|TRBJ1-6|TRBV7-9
CASSSPPGQTNSPLHF
TGTGCCAGCAGCTCCCCACCGGGACAGACGAATTCACCCCTCCACTTT
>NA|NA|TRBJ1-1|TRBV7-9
CASSLQWNTEAFF
TGTGCCAGCAGCCTTCAATGGAACACTGAAGCTTTCTTT
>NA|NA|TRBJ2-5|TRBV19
CASGIVTGETQYF
TGTGCCAGTGGTATTGTGACGGGGGAGACCCAGTACTTC
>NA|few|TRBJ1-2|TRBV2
CASSDWGYGYTF
TGTGCCAGCAGTGATTGGGGCTATGGCTACACCTTC
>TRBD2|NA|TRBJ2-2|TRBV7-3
CASSLATSDSGELFF
TGTGCCAGCAGCTTAGCGACTAGCGATTCCGGGGAGCTGTTTTTT
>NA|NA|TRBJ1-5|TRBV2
CASSAEGPGQPQHF
TGTGCCAGCAGTGCTGAGGGGCCCGGACAGCCCCAGCATTTT
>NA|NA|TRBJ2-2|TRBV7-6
CASSFRQGVGELFF
TGTGCCAGCAGCTTTCGCCAGGGAGTCGGGGAGCTGTTTTTT
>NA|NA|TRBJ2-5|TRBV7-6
CASSFRETQYF
TGTGCCAGCAGCTTTCGAGAGACCCAGTACTTC
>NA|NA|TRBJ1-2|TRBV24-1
CATSEGYYGYTF
TGTGCCACCAGTGAGGGGTACTATGGCTACACCTTC
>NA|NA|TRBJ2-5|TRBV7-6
CASSSKAGPETQYF
TGTGCCAGCAGCAGTAAGGCCGGACCGGAGACCCAGTACTTC
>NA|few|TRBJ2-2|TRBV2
CAQIRDLNTGELFF
TGTGCCCAGATTCGGGACCTGAACACCGGGGAGCTGTTTTTT
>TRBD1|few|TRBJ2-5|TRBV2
CASSRTGWGYQETQYF
TGTGCCAGCAGCCGGACAGGGTGGGGGTACCAAGAGACCCAGTACTTC
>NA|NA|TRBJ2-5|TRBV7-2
CASSPPGRQETQYF
TGTGCCAGCAGCCCACCGGGCCGGCAAGAGACCCAGTACTTC
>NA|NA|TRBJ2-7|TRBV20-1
CSAIKGPSYEQYF
TGCAGTGCCATCAAAGGCCCCTCCTACGAGCAGTACTTC
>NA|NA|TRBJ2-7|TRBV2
CASSPETDYRMDF
TGTGCCAGCAGTCCCGAAACAGATTATCGTATGGACTTC
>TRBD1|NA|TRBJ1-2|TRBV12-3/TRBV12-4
CATRTTGRRSGYTF
TGTGCCACCCGGACGACAGGGAGACGGAGTGGCTACACCTTC
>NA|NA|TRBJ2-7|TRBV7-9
CASSFELAGTRLYF
TGTGCCAGCAGCTTTGAGCTGGCGGGGACCCGCCTGTACTTC
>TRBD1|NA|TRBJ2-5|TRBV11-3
CASSFETGDIQTQYF
TGTGCCAGCAGCTTCGAGACAGGGGACATACAGACCCAGTACTTC
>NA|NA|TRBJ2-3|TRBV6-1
CASSSRGTDTQYF
TGTGCCAGCAGCTCGCGCGGCACAGATACGCAGTATTTT
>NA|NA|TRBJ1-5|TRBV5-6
CASSATFSNQPQHF
TGTGCCAGCAGCGCGACCTTTAGCAATCAGCCCCAGCATTTT
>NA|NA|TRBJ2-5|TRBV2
CASSGMKGYQETQYF
TGTGCCAGCAGTGGGATGAAGGGGTACCAAGAGACCCAGTACTTC
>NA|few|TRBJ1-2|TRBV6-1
CASSRRDGGAYGYTF
TGTGCCAGCAGTCGACGGGACGGAGGGGCCTATGGCTACACCTTC
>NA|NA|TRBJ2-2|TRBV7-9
CASSLGLANTGELFF
TGTGCCAGCAGCTTAGGGCTAGCTAACACCGGGGAGCTGTTTTTT
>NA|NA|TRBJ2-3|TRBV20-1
CSALPVAEFTDTQYF
TGCAGTGCCCTACCTGTAGCAGAATTCACAGATACGCAGTATTTT
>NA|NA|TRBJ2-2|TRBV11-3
CASSLTGELFF
TGTGCCAGCAGCTTAACCGGGGAGCTGTTTTTT
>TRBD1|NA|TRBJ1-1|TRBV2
CASTRQGGTEAFF
TGTGCCAGCACCCGACAGGGAGGCACTGAAGCTTTCTTT
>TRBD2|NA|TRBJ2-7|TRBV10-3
CAIRGVAGGHEQYF
TGTGCCATCAGGGGTGTGGCGGGAGGCCACGAGCAGTACTTC
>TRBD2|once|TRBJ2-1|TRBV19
CASSILPSSGSGYEQFF
TGTGCCAGTAGTATCCTCCCATCTAGCGGATCTGGGTATGAGCAGTTCTTC
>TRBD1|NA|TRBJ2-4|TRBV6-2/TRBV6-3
CASSRPGQGTDKNIQYF
TGTGCCAGCAGTCGTCCGGGACAGGGTACCGACAAAAACATTCAGTACTTC